Listed here are 24 T cell receptor beta chains from one sample, sequenced in a study of blood T cell repertoires in COVID-19. Method: immunoSEQ multiplex PCR; TCRdb's copy keeps in-frame clones and lacks some. The sample has about 95,000 clones, roughly four fifths seen once; the top ten hold roughly 4.8%. The sequenced sample consisted of peripheral blood. The receptors come from a man of 80 years or more with COVID-19, enrolled during active disease.

The chain combines TRBV7-3 with TRBJ2-5; 11 nucleotides line up with TRBD1. Germline trimming cut 5 bases from V and 0 bases from J; bases unmatched to any gene: 5. This CDR3 has 16 amino acids. Germline loops: CDR1 SGHTA, CDR2 FQGTGA. DNA of the CDR3: TGTGCCAGCAGCCCCTCGGGACAGGGGGACCAAGAGACCCAGTACTTC. Translation gives CASSPSGQGDQETQYF.

The V gene is TRBV19, the J gene TRBJ1-1; D uncertain. CDR3 length: 13 amino acids. V lost 5 bases and J 0 bases, leaving 7 bases between the germline ends. Germline assignment: CDR1 LNHDA and CDR2 SQIVND (reference sequence). The CDR3 loop is CASSLAVNTEAFF. CDR3 coding DNA: TGTGCCAGTAGTCTAGCGGTGAACACTGAAGCTTTCTTT.

This chain uses TRBV5-4 with TRBJ1-1, with TRBD1 matching over 8 bases. Losses at the gene ends were 4 bases for V and 5 bases for J; bases not matched to a gene: 10. The CDR3 length is 15 residues. Germline CDR1 reads SGHNT; CDR2 reads YYREEE (reference sequence). The CDR3 sequence: CASSTAGGVSTEAFF. CDR3 DNA: TGTGCCAGCAGCACAGCAGGGGGCGTTTCGACTGAAGCTTTCTTT. Together with reference TRBV5-4 and TRBJ1-1, the CDR3 gives the full variable domain: ETGVTQSPTHLIKTRGQQVTLRCSSQSGHNTVSWYQQALGQGPQFIFQYYREEENGRGNFPPRFSGLQFPNYSSELNVNALELDDSALYLCASSTAGGVSTEAFFGQGTRLTVV.

The chain uses TRBV10-3 and TRBJ1-6; D is undetermined. The CDR3 is 13 residues long. Looked up from germline, CDR1 is ENHRY and CDR2 is SYGVKD. With 10 bases removed from V and 7 bases from J, the gap between germline ends came to 14 bases. CDR3 residues: CASHVEGNSPLHF. CDR3 nucleotides: TGTGCCAGCCATGTTGAGGGAAATTCACCCCTCCACTTT.

The genes are TRBV6-5 and TRBJ2-1; 7 bases are shared with TRBD1. The CDR3 has 14 amino acids. Germline V gives CDR1 MNHEY, CDR2 SVGAGI. V trimming: 10 bases; J trimming: 7 bases; junction bases outside the gene matches: 13. CDR3 amino acids: CATPLGTDWNEQFF. The DNA of the CDR3 is TGTGCCACCCCACTAGGGACAGATTGGAATGAGCAGTTCTTC.

This chain uses TRBV10-1 with TRBJ1-1, with no clear D. The germline V gene encodes CDR1 WNHNN and CDR2 SYGVQD (reference sequence). V lost 6 bases, J lost 2 bases, and 10 bases lay in between. This CDR3 spans 13 amino acids. The DNA of the CDR3 is TGCGCCAGCAGCTCCGGGAGTAACACTGAAGCTTTCTTT. Amino acids: CASSSGSNTEAFF.

V and J are TRBV6-1 and TRBJ1-3; possibly TRBD1 for D (5 bases). Germline V lookup: CDR1 MNHNS, CDR2 SASEGT. CDR3 length: 16 amino acids. Trimming cost V 4 bases and J 0 bases, with 13 bases left between them. The CDR3 is CASSGTFGGSGNTIYF. The CDR3 region has the DNA TGTGCCAGCAGTGGGACATTCGGCGGCTCTGGAAACACCATATATTTT.

The V and J genes are TRBV6-4 and TRBJ2-1; no firm D call. Per germline, CDR1 MRHNA and CDR2 SNTAGT. V lost 4 bases and J 0 bases, leaving 10 bases between the germline ends. The CDR3 is made up of 15 amino acids. The DNA of the CDR3 is TGTGCCAGCAGTGTCACTCTGAGCTCCTACAATGAGCAGTTCTTC. Amino acid sequence: CASSVTLSSYNEQFF.

V gene TRBV11-2 combines with J gene TRBJ2-1; TRBD2 aligns across 11 bases. J gave up 3 bases and V 3 bases, and 1 base lay outside the gene matches. This CDR3 spans 15 amino acids. CDR1 is SGHAT and CDR2 is FQNNGV in the germline V gene. As DNA, the CDR3 is TGTGCCAGCAGCTTGACTAGCGGGAACTACAATGAGCAGTTCTTC. It encodes CASSLTSGNYNEQFF.

The sample holds one count of this clone. The rearrangement joins TRBV9 to TRBJ2-7; 7 nucleotides line up with TRBD1. The CDR3 length is 15 residues. V lost 4 bases to trimming and J lost 4 bases; unmatched junction nucleotides: 11. Looked up from germline, CDR1 is SGDLS and CDR2 is YYNGEE. The CDR3 sequence is CASSQGGRGHYEQYF. CDR3 DNA: TGTGCCAGCAGCCAAGGGGGCAGGGGACATTACGAGCAGTACTTC. The full variable domain, its missing parts supplied by reference TRBV9 and TRBJ2-7, is DSGVTQTPKHLITATGQRVTLRCSPRSGDLSVYWYQQSLDQGLQFLIQYYNGEERAKGNILERFSAQQFPDLHSELNLSSLELGDSALYFCASSQGGRGHYEQYFGPGTRLTVT.

This clone occurred once. One end of the junction fails to match germline, which may point to a read error. This CDR3 is also generated by other DNA sequences in the sample. V gene TRBV12-5 combines with J gene TRBJ1-1; maybe TRBD1 (5 bases). The CDR3 has 13 residues. Per germline, CDR1 LGHNT and CDR2 FRNRAP. The CDR3 loop reads CASGLGGDTEAFF. In DNA, the CDR3 is TGTGCTAGTGGGTTGGGGGGGGACACTGAAGCTTTCTTT.

The chain uses TRBV3-1 (or the pseudogene TRBV3-2) and TRBJ2-3; 7 bases are a match to TRBD1. Trimming removed 4 bases from V and 2 bases from J; junction bases left unmatched: 6. Germline CDR1 reads LGHDT; CDR2 reads YNNKEL (reference sequence). The CDR3 runs 15 residues. The chain's CDR3 is CASSRTGPLTDTQYF. The CDR3 nucleotides are TGTGCCAGCAGCCGGACAGGCCCACTCACAGATACGCAGTATTTT.

This sequence joins TRBV11-2 and TRBJ2-6; D is ambiguous. The V end was cut by 1 base, the J end by 5 bases, with 3 bases between. CDR1 is SGHAT, CDR2 FQNNGV, per germline. The CDR3 is made up of 13 amino acids. DNA for the CDR3: TGTGCCAGCAGCTTAGTAAGGGCCAACGTCCTGACTTTC. Amino acids: CASSLVRANVLTF.

The chain links TRBV2 to TRBJ1-3, with 7 bases fitting TRBD1. There are 18 residues in the CDR3. Germline V CDR1 and CDR2: SNHLY, FYNNEI. V lost 2 bases to trimming and J lost 1 base; unmatched junction nucleotides: 11. The CDR3 is CASSEHRGTASSGNTIYF. CDR3 coding DNA: TGTGCCAGCAGTGAACACCGTGGGACAGCCTCTTCTGGAAACACCATATATTTT.

Here the CDR3 reads CASSLASGQGINEQFF. DNA for the CDR3: TGTGCCAGCAGCTTAGCTTCAGGACAGGGAATCAATGAGCAGTTCTTC. The V call is TRBV7-2, the J call TRBJ2-1, with 8 bases lining up with TRBD1. The length of the CDR3 is 16 residues. Germline loops: CDR1 SGHTA, CDR2 FQGNSA. The J segment lost 6 bases and the V segment lost 0 bases, leaving 7 bases of the junction unmatched.

The CDR3, as DNA: TGTGCCAGCAGTCCGAACAGAAACTATGGCTACACCTTC. Its protein is CASSPNRNYGYTF. The chain employs TRBV12-3 or TRBV12-4 and TRBJ1-2; D uncertain. The V and J ends lost 5 bases and 2 bases respectively, with 9 bases between them. This CDR3 has 13 amino acids.

This clone was found once. The chain employs TRBV28 and TRBJ1-5; D is perhaps TRBD1 (6 bases). Germline V lookup: CDR1 MDHEN, CDR2 SYDVKM. V was clipped by 6 bases and J by 1 base, with 13 bases between them. CDR3 length: 15 amino acids. The CDR3 loop reads CASSYIDRSNQPQHF. Written as DNA, the CDR3 is TGTGCCAGCAGCTATATAGACAGGAGCAATCAGCCCCAGCATTTT.

The chain joins TRBV7-2 to TRBJ2-1; 8 positions agree with TRBD1. Germline V gives CDR1 SGHTA, CDR2 FQGNSA. With 3 bases clipped from V and 4 bases from J, the junction kept 5 bases outside the gene matches. The CDR3 is 15 amino acids. CDR3 sequence: CASSFGTGVYNEQFF. In DNA, the CDR3 is TGTGCCAGCAGCTTTGGGACAGGAGTTTACAATGAGCAGTTCTTC.

The rearrangement links TRBV9 to TRBJ2-3, with TRBD2 identical over 14 bases. The length of the CDR3 is 19 residues. J gave up 3 bases and V 3 bases, and 12 bases lay outside the gene matches. Germline V gene data show CDR1 as SGDLS and CDR2 as YYNGEE. CDR3 region: CASSAPPGTSGGETDTQYF. Written as DNA, the CDR3 is TGTGCCAGCAGCGCCCCCCCCGGGACTAGCGGGGGAGAGACAGATACGCAGTATTTT.

The CDR3 protein is CASSPKQGTDTQYF. DNA of the CDR3: TGCGCCAGCAGCCCCAAGCAGGGGACAGATACGCAGTATTTT. The chain uses TRBV4-1 and TRBJ2-3; possible D gene TRBD1, 6 bases. The CDR3 covers 14 residues. With 4 bases removed from V and 3 bases from J, the gap between germline ends came to 11 bases. From germline, CDR1 is MGHRA and CDR2 YSYEKL.

The V and J genes are TRBV4-2 and TRBJ1-6; no definite D call. The CDR3 runs 15 residues. Germline CDR1 and CDR2: LGHNA and YNFKEQ. Trimming took 1 base from V and 5 from J, leaving 9 bases between them. CDR3 protein: CASSQGAGNNSPLHF. The CDR3 DNA reads as TGTGCCAGCAGCCAAGGGGCGGGGAATAATTCACCCCTCCACTTT.

V usage is TRBV3-1 (or the pseudogene TRBV3-2) and J usage is TRBJ1-1, with TRBD1 identical over 7 bases. V lost 2 bases to trimming and J lost 1 base; unmatched junction nucleotides: 1. The germline gives CDR1 LGHDT, CDR2 YNNKEL (reference sequence). The CDR3 is made up of 14 amino acids. The CDR3 bases are TGTGCCAGCAGCCAAACAGGGGCGAACACTGAAGCTTTCTTT. It is translated as CASSQTGANTEAFF.

The chain couples TRBV30 to TRBJ2-1, with TRBD1 matching over 7 bases. Germline V gene sequence: CDR1 GTSNPN, CDR2 SVGIG (reference sequence). Trimming at V came to 2 bases and at J to 6 bases, leaving 4 bases not matched to a gene. CDR3 length equals 13 residues. CDR3 bases: TGTGCCTGGAGTCGGGACAGCCCCAATGAGCAGTTCTTC. Protein: CAWSRDSPNEQFF.

The chain is built from TRBV7-9 and TRBJ2-2; D may be TRBD1 (5 bases). Trimming left V 10 bases short and J 13 bases short, with 16 bases between. This CDR3 region has 11 residues. The V gene's germline CDR1 is SEHNR and CDR2 FQNEAQ (reference sequence). This chain's CDR3 is CATYGAGGLFF. The CDR3 coding sequence is TGTGCCACCTATGGGGCTGGTGGGCTGTTTTTT.